Each of the 20 T cell receptor beta chains below was sequenced from the same sample in a study of T cell responses to AZD1222 COVID-19 vaccine. Profiled with immunoSEQ multiplex PCR; TCRdb holds only in-frame clones, not every one. Of more than 120,000 clones detected, 86% appear once; the ten largest clones hold approximately 4.7%. Sequenced material: peripheral blood, taken 28 days after the second AZD1222 dose. The receptors derive from an adult who received the AZD1222 COVID-19 vaccine.

The chain couples TRBV11-2 to TRBJ2-3; D gene unclear. Per germline, CDR1 SGHAT and CDR2 FQNNGV. V gave up 4 bases and J gave up 9 bases, with 17 bases separating them. The CDR3 runs to 14 residues. CDR3 region: CASSSPREKLTQYF. The CDR3 DNA reads TGTGCCAGCAGCTCCCCGCGAGAAAAGCTGACGCAGTATTTT.

The count of this clone is one. The chain combines TRBV3-1 (or the pseudogene TRBV3-2) with TRBJ2-3; D is ambiguous. The CDR3 totals 14 residues. Germline loops: CDR1 LGHDT, CDR2 YNNKEL (reference sequence). V dropped 0 bases and J dropped 5 bases, with 9 bases sitting between them. CDR3 coding DNA: TGTGCCAGCAGCCAAGAGAGGCTTGGAGATACGCAGTATTTT. It codes for CASSQERLGDTQYF.

The V call is TRBV19, the J call TRBJ2-1; possibly TRBD1 for D (6 bases). V lost 6 bases to trimming and J lost 7 bases, with 13 bases between them. Germline lookup yields CDR1 LNHDA and CDR2 SQIVND (reference sequence). The CDR3 contains 13 residues. The CDR3 sequence is CASRGQGLNEQFF. The CDR3 nucleotides are TGTGCCAGTAGGGGTCAGGGGCTGAATGAGCAGTTCTTC.

This sequence joins TRBV5-1 and TRBJ1-6; D perhaps matches TRBD1 (5 bases). This CDR3 is 15 amino acids long. Deletions cut 4 bases from V and 7 bases from J, with 15 bases between. CDR1 and CDR2 (germline): SGHRS, YFSETQ. The CDR3 sequence is CASSPSGATNSPLHF. In nucleotides, the CDR3 is TGCGCCAGCAGCCCTAGCGGGGCCACAAATTCACCCCTCCACTTT.

V is TRBV6-6 and J is TRBJ1-1, with TRBD1 identical over 8 bases. Germline V lookup: CDR1 MNHNY, CDR2 SVGAGI (reference sequence). J gave up 3 bases and V 5 bases, and 2 bases lay outside the gene matches. This CDR3 is 13 amino acids long. The CDR3 loop reads CASSHRGDTEAFF. CDR3 in DNA: TGTGCCAGCAGTCACAGGGGGGACACTGAAGCTTTCTTT.

The rearrangement joins TRBV5-1 to TRBJ1-1, with D unclear. Germline CDR1 reads SGHRS; CDR2 reads YFSETQ. The CDR3 covers 15 residues. Trimming removed 2 bases at V and 1 base at J, with 12 bases between. CDR3 loop: CASSFDSDTNTEAFF. The CDR3 bases are TGCGCCAGCAGCTTTGATTCGGATACGAACACTGAAGCTTTCTTT. The full variable domain, rest sourced from reference TRBV5-1 and TRBJ1-1, is KAGVTQTPRYLIKTRGQQVTLSCSPISGHRSVSWYQQTPGQGLQFLFEYFSETQRNKGNFPGRFSGRQFSNSRSEMNVSTLELGDSALYLCASSFDSDTNTEAFFGQGTRLTVV.

This clone was seen a single time. The chain joins TRBV7-2 to TRBJ1-1; the D is unclear. V lost 1 base to trimming and J lost 1 base, with 7 bases between them. The length of the CDR3 is 14 residues. Germline V lookup: CDR1 SGHTA, CDR2 FQGNSA. The CDR3, as DNA: TGTGCCAGCAGCTTAGGTCAAGCGAACACTGAAGCTTTCTTT. Encoded protein: CASSLGQANTEAFF.

The chain combines TRBV9 with TRBJ2-2; 11 bases are shared with TRBD2. This CDR3 is 18 amino acids long. Per the germline V gene, CDR1 is SGDLS and CDR2 is YYNGEE. J was trimmed by 1 base and V by 3 bases; bases with no gene match: 8. CDR3 sequence: CASSASSGGPGNTGELFF. CDR3 bases: TGTGCCAGCAGCGCCTCTAGCGGGGGGCCAGGGAACACCGGGGAGCTGTTTTTT.

This clone was recorded once. The V gene is TRBV5-4, the J gene TRBJ1-1, with TRBD1 identical over 9 bases. Germline V gene sequence: CDR1 SGHNT, CDR2 YYREEE (reference sequence). This CDR3 is 14 amino acids long. After removal of 2 bases from V and 6 bases from J, the junction contained 5 bases not matched to a gene. CDR3 amino acids: CASSLQGASSEAFF. CDR3 nucleotides: TGTGCCAGCAGCTTACAGGGGGCGTCTTCTGAAGCTTTCTTT.

This clone occurred a few times. V and J are TRBV5-1 and TRBJ2-3; TRBD2 matches 9 bases. This CDR3 has 16 residues. Losses at the gene ends were 0 bases for V and 0 bases for J; bases not matched to a gene: 2. In germline, CDR1 is SGHRS, CDR2 YFSETQ. This chain's CDR3 is CASSLGGRGSTDTQYF. CDR3 nucleotides: TGCGCCAGCAGCTTGGGCGGGAGGGGTAGCACAGATACGCAGTATTTT. Full variable domain (outside the CDR3, taken from reference TRBV5-1 and TRBJ2-3): KAGVTQTPRYLIKTRGQQVTLSCSPISGHRSVSWYQQTPGQGLQFLFEYFSETQRNKGNFPGRFSGRQFSNSRSEMNVSTLELGDSALYLCASSLGGRGSTDTQYFGPGTRLTVL.

V and J are TRBV5-1 and TRBJ2-7; tentative D call: TRBD1 (6 bases). This CDR3 is 14 amino acids long. Germline assignment: CDR1 SGHRS and CDR2 YFSETQ. Trimming removed 5 bases at V and 2 bases at J, with 14 bases between. The CDR3 region is CASSQGSSPYEQYF. The CDR3 nucleotides read TGCGCCAGCAGTCAGGGGTCTTCCCCCTACGAGCAGTACTTC.

The chain carries TRBV7-9 and TRBJ1-6; D call uncertain. Germline loops: CDR1 SEHNR, CDR2 FQNEAQ (reference sequence). CDR3 length: 15 residues. V shed 1 base and J shed 0 bases, with 4 bases lying between them. In DNA form, the CDR3 reads TGTGCCAGCAGCTTAGGGGCCTCCTATAATTCACCCCTCCACTTT. Protein sequence: CASSLGASYNSPLHF.

V and J are TRBV3-1 (or the pseudogene TRBV3-2) and TRBJ2-2; TRBD1 matches at 8 bases. This CDR3 is 17 amino acids long. The ends lost 0 bases at V and 7 bases at J; junction bases unmatched: 10. The germline V gene has CDR1 LGHDT and CDR2 YNNKEL (reference sequence). CDR3: CASSQEDRGEYGGELFF. CDR3 nucleotides: TGTGCCAGCAGCCAAGAAGACAGGGGCGAGTACGGCGGGGAGCTGTTTTTT.

The chain links TRBV18 to TRBJ2-7, with D possibly being TRBD2 (6 bases). The CDR3 runs to 15 residues. CDR1 KGHSH and CDR2 LQKENI come from the germline V gene. The V end was cut by 3 bases, the J end by 9 bases, with 21 bases between. For the CDR3, the DNA is TGTGCCAGCTCACCCCTGCTGGGCGGGAATCAATCGCAGTACTTC. Translated, it gives CASSPLLGGNQSQYF.

The chain uses TRBV9 and TRBJ1-1; maybe TRBD1 (5 bases). Germline values: CDR1 SGDLS, CDR2 YYNGEE. This CDR3 comprises 13 residues. Trimming removed 5 bases at V and 4 bases at J, with 12 bases between. The CDR3 protein is CASSLSGFTEAFF. The CDR3, as DNA: TGTGCCAGCAGTCTATCAGGGTTCACTGAAGCTTTCTTT.

V and J are TRBV27 and TRBJ1-6; D gene uncertain. Germline CDR1 MNHEY, CDR2 SMNVEV (reference sequence). Trimming shortened V by 2 bases and J by 9 bases, and 11 bases separated the two germline ends. The CDR3 is 14 residues long. The CDR3 bases are TGTGCCAGCAGTTTAGATGGGATGCGTTCACCCCTCCACTTT. Translated, it gives CASSLDGMRSPLHF.

The rearrangement links TRBV30 to TRBJ1-1; no firm D call. The CDR3 loop spans 13 amino acids. Trimming took off 0 bases at V and 5 bases at J, with 10 bases between the two ends. Germline CDR1 is GTSNPN and CDR2 is SVGIG (reference sequence). CDR3 sequence reads: CAWSVYDGTEAFF. CDR3 nucleotide sequence: TGTGCCTGGAGTGTTTATGATGGGACTGAAGCTTTCTTT.

V and J are TRBV7-8 and TRBJ1-2; D gene ambiguous. With 4 bases removed from V and 4 bases from J, the gap between germline ends came to 16 bases. The CDR3 consists of 15 residues. Germline values: CDR1 SGHVS, CDR2 FQNEAQ. CDR3 in DNA: TGTGCCAGCAGCTCTACACAAACAGTCCCCTATGGCTACACCTTC. Protein sequence: CASSSTQTVPYGYTF.

The chain couples TRBV7-9 to TRBJ2-7, with 9 bases that match TRBD1. Germline loops: CDR1 SEHNR, CDR2 FQNEAQ (reference sequence). The CDR3 consists of 15 residues. Trimming cost V 5 bases and J 6 bases; bases outside gene matches: 11. CDR3: CASSHRGTGIGEQYF. CDR3 bases: TGTGCCAGCAGCCACCGAGGGACAGGGATAGGCGAGCAGTACTTC.

This chain connects TRBV4-2 to TRBJ2-2; 16 bases map to TRBD2. Germline-derived CDR1 and CDR2 are LGHNA and YNFKEQ. J was trimmed by 11 bases and V by 3 bases; bases with no gene match: 6. The CDR3 length is 16 residues. DNA of the CDR3: TGTGCCAGCAGCCACGCTGGGACTAGCGGGGGGGGAGAGCTGTTTTTT. Protein: CASSHAGTSGGGELFF.